The sequence of this T cell receptor (beta chain) was determined in a study of human T cells and chemical hapten exposure. Whole-study context: Patients having alopecia areata, totalis or universalis were mostly female.

The time point denotes: patch test 1, 2 weeks after DPC sensitization. The treatment: therapeutic diphenylcyclopropenone sensitization with weekly scalp DPC. Alopecia patients deemed DPC-suitable, aged 18 to 70, excluding pregnancy. Germline CDR1 is SGHDT and CDR2 is YYEEEE. The ends were cut back, 4 bases at V and 5 bases at J, with 15 bases in the middle. The CDR3 loop spans 15 amino acids. This clonotype was observed a handful of times. TCRdb ran MiXCR on the RACE reads and lists one entry per CDR3 protein. The sample shows 340,000 or so distinct CDR3 sequences, about 7% of them seen only once. The receptor's source is a woman aged 18-29 years with alopecia areata. Some clones in this sample may be carry-over from other donors' samples. Sequencing was performed on whole blood, taken in connection with sensitization to the hapten diphenylcyclopropenone (DPC). The chain joins TRBV5-6 to TRBJ1-4, with TRBD1 as a possible D gene (5 bases). CDR3 sequence reads: CASSQRTLRNEKLFF. The CDR3, as DNA: TGTGCCAGCAGCCAAAGGACACTGAGGAATGAAAAACTGTTTTTT.